The TCR beta chain described here comes from a study of CD8 T cells in ankylosing spondylitis. Overall study results and limits: Past studies reported some motif variants in reactive arthritis synovial fluid and blood. Those disease-linked clones were CD8+; they were also relatively rare in peripheral blood.

TCRdb independently ran MiXCR on the 5' RACE reads; one entry per CDR3 protein. This table holds 50,000 to 70,000 distinct CDR3 sequences, approximately 5.7% found once. The V and J ends lost 0 bases and 2 bases, in that order; junction bases with no gene match: 2. The germline CDR1 and CDR2 sequences are ENHRY and SYGVKD. The CDR3 sequence is 15 residues long. This clonotype was counted ten times or more. As yet, its antigen is unknown. The chain is built from TRBV10-3 and TRBJ2-7, with TRBD2 identical over 9 bases. Sequenced: synovial fluid, either unsorted or a sorted T cell fraction (not recorded which). The sequence was collected from a male donor with ankylosing spondylitis. The CDR3 nucleotides are TGTGCCATCAGTGAGTCGACTAGCGGACCCTACGAGCAGTACTTC. This translates into CAISESTSGPYEQYF.